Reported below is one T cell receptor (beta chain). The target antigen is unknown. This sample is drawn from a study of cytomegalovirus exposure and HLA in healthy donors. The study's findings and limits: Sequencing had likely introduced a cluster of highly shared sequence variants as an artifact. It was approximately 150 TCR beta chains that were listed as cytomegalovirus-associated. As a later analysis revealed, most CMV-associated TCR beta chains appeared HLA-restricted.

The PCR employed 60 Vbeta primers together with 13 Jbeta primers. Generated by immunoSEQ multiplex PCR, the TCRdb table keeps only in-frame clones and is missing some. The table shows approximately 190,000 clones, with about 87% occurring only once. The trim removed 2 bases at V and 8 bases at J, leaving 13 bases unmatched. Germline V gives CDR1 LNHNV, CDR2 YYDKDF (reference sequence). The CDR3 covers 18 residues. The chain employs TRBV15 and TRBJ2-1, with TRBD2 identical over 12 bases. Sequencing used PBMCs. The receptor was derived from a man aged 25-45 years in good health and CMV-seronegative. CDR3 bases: TGTGCCACCAGCAGAAACCACCTACTAGCGGGGGGCCGGCATGAGCAGTTCTTC. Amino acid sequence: CATSRNHLLAGGRHEQFF. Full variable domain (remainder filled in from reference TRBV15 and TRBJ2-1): DAMVIQNPRYQVTQFGKPVTLSCSQTLNHNVMYWYQQKSSQAPKLLFHYYDKDFNNEADTPDNFQSRRPNTSFCFLDIRSPGLGDTAMYLCATSRNHLLAGGRHEQFFGPGTRLTVL.